The entry below gives a single T cell receptor (beta chain) sequence along with its context. Antigen unknown. The donors comprised healthy bone marrow donors. PCR involved 60 Vbeta and 13 Jbeta primers. The repertoire was sequenced with immunoSEQ multiplex PCR; TCRdb's copy has only in-frame clones and lacks some. The data show 25,000 to 30,000 clones, about two thirds seen once. Germline-derived CDR1 and CDR2 are MDHEN and SYDVKM. Deletions cut 3 bases from V and 6 bases from J, with 12 bases between. CDR3 size: 14 residues. The sample originates from a study of cytomegalovirus exposure and HLA in healthy donors. In the study overall: An early release of data contained around 80 million unique TCRs, which came from HLA-typed donors.

Study-wide points: The authors later found TCR association rates varying by HLA locus, with DRB1 most and HLA-C fewest.

The chain joins TRBV28 to TRBJ1-5; D ambiguous. This TCR was sampled from a woman in her 50s in good health and CMV-seronegative. Sequencing used PBMCs. The CDR3 loop reads CASSFRGMVQPQHF. CDR3 bases: TGTGCCAGCAGTTTTCGGGGAATGGTTCAGCCCCAGCATTTT.